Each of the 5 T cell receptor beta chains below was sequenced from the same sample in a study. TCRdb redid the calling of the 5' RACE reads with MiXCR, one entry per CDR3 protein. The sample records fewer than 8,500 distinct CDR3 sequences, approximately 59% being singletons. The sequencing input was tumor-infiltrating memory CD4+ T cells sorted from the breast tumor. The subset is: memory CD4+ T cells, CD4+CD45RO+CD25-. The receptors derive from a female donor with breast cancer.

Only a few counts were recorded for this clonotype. CDR3 protein: CASSQVGNEQFF. The CDR3 nucleotides read TGCGCCAGCAGCCAAGTCGGGAATGAGCAGTTCTTC. V gene TRBV4-1 combines with J gene TRBJ2-1; D remains ambiguous. Trimming pared 1 base from V and 7 bases from J, leaving 5 bases between. CDR1 and CDR2 (germline): MGHRA, YSYEKL. CDR3 length: 12 amino acids.

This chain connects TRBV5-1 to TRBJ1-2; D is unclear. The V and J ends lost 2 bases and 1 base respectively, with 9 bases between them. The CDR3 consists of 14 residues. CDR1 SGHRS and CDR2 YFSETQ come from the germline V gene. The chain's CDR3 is CASSLQNSNYGYTF. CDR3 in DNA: TGCGCCAGCAGCTTACAGAACAGTAACTATGGCTACACCTTC.

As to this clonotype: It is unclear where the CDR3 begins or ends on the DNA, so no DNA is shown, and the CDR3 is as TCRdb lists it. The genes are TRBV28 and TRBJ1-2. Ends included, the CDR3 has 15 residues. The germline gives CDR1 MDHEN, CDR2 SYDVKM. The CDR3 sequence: CASSTSRLTGYGYTF.

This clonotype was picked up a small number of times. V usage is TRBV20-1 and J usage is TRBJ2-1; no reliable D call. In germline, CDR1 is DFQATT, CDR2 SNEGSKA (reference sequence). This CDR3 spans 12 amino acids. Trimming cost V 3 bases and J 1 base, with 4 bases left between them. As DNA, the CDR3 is TGCAGTGCTAGGAGATCCTACAATGAGCAGTTCTTC. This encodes CSARRSYNEQFF.

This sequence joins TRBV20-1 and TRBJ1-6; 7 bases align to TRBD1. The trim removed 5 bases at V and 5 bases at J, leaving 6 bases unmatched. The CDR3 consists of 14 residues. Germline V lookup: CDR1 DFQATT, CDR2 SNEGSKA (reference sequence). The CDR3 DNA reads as TGCAGTGCTCGACAGGGAGTAAATAATTCACCCCTCCACTTT. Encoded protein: CSARQGVNNSPLHF.